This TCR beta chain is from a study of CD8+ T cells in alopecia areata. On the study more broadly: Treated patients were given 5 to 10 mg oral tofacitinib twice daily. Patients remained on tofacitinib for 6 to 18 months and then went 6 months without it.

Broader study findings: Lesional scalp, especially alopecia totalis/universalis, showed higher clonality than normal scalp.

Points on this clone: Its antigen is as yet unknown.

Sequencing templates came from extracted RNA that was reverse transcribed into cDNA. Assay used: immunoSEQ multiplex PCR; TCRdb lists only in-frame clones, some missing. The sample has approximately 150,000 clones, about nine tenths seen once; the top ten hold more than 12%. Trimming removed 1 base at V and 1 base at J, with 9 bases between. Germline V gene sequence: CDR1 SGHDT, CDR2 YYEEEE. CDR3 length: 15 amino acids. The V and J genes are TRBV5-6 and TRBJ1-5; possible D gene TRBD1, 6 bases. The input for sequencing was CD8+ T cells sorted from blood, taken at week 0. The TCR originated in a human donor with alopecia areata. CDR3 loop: CASSLNRESNQPQHF. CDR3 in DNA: TGTGCCAGCAGCTTGAACAGGGAAAGCAATCAGCCCCAGCATTTT.